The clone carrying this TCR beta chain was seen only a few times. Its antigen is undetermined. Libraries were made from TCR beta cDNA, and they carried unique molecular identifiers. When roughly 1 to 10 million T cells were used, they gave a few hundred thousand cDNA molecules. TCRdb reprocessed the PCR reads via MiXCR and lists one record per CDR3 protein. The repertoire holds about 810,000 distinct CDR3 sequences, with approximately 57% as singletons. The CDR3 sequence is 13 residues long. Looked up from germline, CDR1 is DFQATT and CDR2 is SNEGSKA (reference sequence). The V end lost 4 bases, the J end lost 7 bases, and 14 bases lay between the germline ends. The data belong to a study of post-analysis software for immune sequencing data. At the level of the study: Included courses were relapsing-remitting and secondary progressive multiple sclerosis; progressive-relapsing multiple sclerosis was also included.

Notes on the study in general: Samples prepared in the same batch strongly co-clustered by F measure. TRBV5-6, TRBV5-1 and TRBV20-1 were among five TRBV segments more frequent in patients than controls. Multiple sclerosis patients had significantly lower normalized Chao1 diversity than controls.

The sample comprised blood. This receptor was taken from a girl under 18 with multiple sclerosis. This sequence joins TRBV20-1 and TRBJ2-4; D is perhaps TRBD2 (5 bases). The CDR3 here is CSAIEGLGNIQYF. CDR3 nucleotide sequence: TGCAGTGCTATTGAGGGTCTGGGGAACATTCAGTACTTC.